Sequencing of this TCR beta chain was carried out in a study of early stage breast cancer tumors. Overall study context: The ER+/PR+/HER2- tumors included 7 to 9 ductal and four lobular carcinomas.

CDR3 size: 13 residues. Germline V gene data show CDR1 as ENHRY and CDR2 as SYGVKD. Trimming removed 8 bases from V and 5 bases from J; junction bases left unmatched: 6. Produced via immunoSEQ multiplex PCR; TCRdb's table is partial and in-frame only. Of approximately 20,000 clones listed, 76% are singletons. This TCR came from a person in their sixties or seventies with breast cancer. This chain uses TRBV10-3 with TRBJ1-2; 9 bases are a match to TRBD1. Sample: blood. The DNA for the CDR3 is TGTGCCATCGCCTCGGGACAGGGATATGGCTACACCTTC. This gives the protein CAIASGQGYGYTF.